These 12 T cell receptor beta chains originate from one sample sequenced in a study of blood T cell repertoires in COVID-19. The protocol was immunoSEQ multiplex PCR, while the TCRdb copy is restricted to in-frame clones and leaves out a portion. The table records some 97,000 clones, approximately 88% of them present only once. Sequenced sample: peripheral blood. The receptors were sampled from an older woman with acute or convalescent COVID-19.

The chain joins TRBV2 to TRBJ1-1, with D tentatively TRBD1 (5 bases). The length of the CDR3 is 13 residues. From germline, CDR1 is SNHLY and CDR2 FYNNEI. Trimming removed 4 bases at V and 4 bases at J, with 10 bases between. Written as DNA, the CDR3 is TGTGCCAGCAGTGTTTCAGGGTTCACTGAAGCTTTCTTT. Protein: CASSVSGFTEAFF.

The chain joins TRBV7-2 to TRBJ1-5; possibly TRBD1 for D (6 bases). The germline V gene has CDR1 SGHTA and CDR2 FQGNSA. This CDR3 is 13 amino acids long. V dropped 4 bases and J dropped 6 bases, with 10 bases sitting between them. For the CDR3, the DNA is TGTGCCAGCAGCTCTCAGGGGTCTCAGCCCCAGCATTTT. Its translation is CASSSQGSQPQHF.

The CDR3, as DNA: TGTGCCTGGAAAGTGGGGGACAGCTACAATGAGCAGTTCTTC. As protein: CAWKVGDSYNEQFF. The V call is TRBV30, the J call TRBJ2-1; TRBD1 aligns across 7 bases. Losses at the gene ends were 4 bases for V and 3 bases for J; bases not matched to a gene: 6. Germline-derived CDR1 and CDR2 are GTSNPN and SVGIG (reference sequence). The CDR3 length is 14 residues.

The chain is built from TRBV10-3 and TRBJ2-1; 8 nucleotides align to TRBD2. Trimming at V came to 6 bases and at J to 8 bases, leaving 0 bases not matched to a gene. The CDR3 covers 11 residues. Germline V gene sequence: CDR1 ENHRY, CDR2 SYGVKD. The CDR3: CAIRAGDEQFF. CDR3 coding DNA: TGTGCCATCAGAGCGGGGGATGAGCAGTTCTTC.

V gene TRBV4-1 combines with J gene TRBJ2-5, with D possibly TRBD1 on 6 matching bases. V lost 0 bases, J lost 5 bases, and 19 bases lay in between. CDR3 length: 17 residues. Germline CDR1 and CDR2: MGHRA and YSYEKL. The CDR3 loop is CASSQDLFQGREETQYF. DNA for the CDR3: TGCGCCAGCAGCCAAGATCTTTTTCAGGGGAGAGAGGAGACCCAGTACTTC.

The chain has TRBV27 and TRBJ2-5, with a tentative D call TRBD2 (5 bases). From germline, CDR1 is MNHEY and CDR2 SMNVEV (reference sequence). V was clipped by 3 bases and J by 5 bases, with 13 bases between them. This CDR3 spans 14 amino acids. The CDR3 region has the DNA TGTGCCAGCAGTTTTAGATCGCGGGTGGAGACCCAGTACTTC. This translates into CASSFRSRVETQYF.

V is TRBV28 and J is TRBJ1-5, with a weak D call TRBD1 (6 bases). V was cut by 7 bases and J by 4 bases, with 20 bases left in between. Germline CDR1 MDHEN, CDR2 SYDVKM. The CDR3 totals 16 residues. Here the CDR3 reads CASKFSRGFPNQPQHF. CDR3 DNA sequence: TGTGCCAGCAAGTTTAGCAGGGGTTTCCCTAATCAGCCCCAGCATTTT.

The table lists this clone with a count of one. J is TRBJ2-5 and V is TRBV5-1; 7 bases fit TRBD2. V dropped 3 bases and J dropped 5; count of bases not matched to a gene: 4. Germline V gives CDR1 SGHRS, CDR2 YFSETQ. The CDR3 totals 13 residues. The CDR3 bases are TGCGCCAGCAGCTGGAGCGGGACGGAGACCCAGTACTTC. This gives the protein CASSWSGTETQYF.

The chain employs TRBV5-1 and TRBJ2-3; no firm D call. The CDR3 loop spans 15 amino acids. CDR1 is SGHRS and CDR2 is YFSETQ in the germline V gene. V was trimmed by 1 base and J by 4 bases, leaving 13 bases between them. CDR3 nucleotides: TGCGCCAGCAGCTTGTCCTCACTTTCCGCAGATACGCAGTATTTT. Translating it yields CASSLSSLSADTQYF.

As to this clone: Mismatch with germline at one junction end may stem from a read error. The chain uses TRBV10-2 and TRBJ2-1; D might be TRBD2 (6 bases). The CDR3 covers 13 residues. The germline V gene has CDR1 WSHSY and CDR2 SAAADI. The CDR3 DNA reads TGCGCCAGCAGTGGGGACTCCCACAATGAGCAGTTCTTC. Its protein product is CASSGDSHNEQFF.

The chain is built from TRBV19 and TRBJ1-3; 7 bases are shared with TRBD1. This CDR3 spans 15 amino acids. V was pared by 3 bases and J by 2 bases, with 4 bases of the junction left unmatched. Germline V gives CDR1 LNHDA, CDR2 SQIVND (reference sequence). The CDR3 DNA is TGTGCCAGTAGTATTGGAGGGGGCACTGGAAACACCATATATTTT. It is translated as CASSIGGGTGNTIYF. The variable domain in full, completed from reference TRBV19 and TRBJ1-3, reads DGGITQSPKYLFRKEGQNVTLSCEQNLNHDAMYWYRQDPGQGLRLIYYSQIVNDFQKGDIAEGYSVSREKKESFPLTVTSAQKNPTAFYLCASSIGGGTGNTIYFGEGSWLTVV.

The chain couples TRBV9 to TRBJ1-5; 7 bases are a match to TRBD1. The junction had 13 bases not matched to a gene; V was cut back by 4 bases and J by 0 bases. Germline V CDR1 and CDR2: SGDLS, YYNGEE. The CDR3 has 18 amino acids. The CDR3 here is CASSIRDRELYSNQPQHF. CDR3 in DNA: TGTGCCAGCAGCATCCGGGACAGAGAACTATATAGCAATCAGCCCCAGCATTTT.